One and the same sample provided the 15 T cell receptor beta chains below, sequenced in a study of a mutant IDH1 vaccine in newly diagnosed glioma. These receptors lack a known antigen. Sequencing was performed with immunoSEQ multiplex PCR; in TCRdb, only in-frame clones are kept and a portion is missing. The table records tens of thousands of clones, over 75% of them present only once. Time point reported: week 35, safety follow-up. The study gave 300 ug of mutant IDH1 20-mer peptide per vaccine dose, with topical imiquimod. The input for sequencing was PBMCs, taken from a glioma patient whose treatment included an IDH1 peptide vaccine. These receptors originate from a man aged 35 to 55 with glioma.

CDR3 sequence (DNA): TGTGCCAGCAGCCAAGATACACAGGGGTCGATGGGCTACACCTTC. It encodes CASSQDTQGSMGYTF. The chain combines TRBV4-2 with TRBJ1-2; 7 bases are shared with TRBD1. V lost 0 bases to trimming and J lost 8 bases; unmatched junction nucleotides: 9. Looked up from germline, CDR1 is LGHNA and CDR2 is YNFKEQ. The CDR3 loop spans 15 amino acids.

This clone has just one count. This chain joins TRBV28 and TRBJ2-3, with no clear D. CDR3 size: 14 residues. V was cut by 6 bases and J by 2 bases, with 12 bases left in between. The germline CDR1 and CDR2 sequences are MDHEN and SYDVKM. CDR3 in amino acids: CASSPDRPTDTQYF. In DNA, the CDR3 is TGTGCCAGCAGCCCAGATCGTCCCACAGATACGCAGTATTTT.

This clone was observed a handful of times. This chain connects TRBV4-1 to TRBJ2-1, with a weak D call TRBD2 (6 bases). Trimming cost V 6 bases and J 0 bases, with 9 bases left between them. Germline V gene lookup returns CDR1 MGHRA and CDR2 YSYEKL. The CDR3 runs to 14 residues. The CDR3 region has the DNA TGCGCCAGCAGGGACGGGAGCTCCTACAATGAGCAGTTCTTC. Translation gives CASRDGSSYNEQFF.

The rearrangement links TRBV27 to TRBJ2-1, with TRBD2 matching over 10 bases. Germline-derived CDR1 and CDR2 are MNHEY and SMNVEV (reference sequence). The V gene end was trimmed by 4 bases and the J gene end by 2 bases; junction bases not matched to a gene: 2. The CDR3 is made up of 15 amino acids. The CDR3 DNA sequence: TGTGCCAGCAGTTCCGGGACTAGCGCCTACAATGAGCAGTTCTTC. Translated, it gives CASSSGTSAYNEQFF.

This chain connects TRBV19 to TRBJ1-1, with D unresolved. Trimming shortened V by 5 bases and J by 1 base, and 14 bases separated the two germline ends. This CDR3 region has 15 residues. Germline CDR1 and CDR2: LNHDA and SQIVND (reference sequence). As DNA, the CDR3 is TGTGCCAGTAGTCTAAACCTGGACTGGAACACTGAAGCTTTCTTT. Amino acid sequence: CASSLNLDWNTEAFF.

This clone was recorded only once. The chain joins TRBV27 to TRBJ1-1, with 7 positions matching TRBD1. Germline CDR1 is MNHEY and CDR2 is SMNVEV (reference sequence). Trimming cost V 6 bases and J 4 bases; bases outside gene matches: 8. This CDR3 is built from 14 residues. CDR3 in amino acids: CASRATGRVTEAFF. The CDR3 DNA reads TGTGCCAGCAGGGCGACAGGGCGGGTCACTGAAGCTTTCTTT.

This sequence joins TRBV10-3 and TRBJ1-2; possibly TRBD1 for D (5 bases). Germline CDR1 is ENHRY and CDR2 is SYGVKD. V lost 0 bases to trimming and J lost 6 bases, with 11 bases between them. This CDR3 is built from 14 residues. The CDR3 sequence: CAISESWQGDGYTF. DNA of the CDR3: TGTGCCATCAGTGAGTCATGGCAGGGAGATGGCTACACCTTC.

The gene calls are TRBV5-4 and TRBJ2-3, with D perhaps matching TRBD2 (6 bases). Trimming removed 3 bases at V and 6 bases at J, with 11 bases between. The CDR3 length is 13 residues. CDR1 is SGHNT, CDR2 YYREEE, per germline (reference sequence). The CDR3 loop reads CASSWWGVDTQYF. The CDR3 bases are TGTGCCAGCAGCTGGTGGGGGGTCGATACGCAGTATTTT. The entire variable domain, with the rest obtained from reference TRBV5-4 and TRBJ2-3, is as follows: ETGVTQSPTHLIKTRGQQVTLRCSSQSGHNTVSWYQQALGQGPQFIFQYYREEENGRGNFPPRFSGLQFPNYSSELNVNALELDDSALYLCASSWWGVDTQYFGPGTRLTVL.

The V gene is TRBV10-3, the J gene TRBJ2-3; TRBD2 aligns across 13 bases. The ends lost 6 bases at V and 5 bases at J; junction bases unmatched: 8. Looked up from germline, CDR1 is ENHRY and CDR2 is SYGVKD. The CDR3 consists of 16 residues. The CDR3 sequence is CAISPRLAGGRDTQYF. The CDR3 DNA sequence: TGTGCCATCAGCCCCAGACTAGCGGGAGGTCGAGATACGCAGTATTTT.

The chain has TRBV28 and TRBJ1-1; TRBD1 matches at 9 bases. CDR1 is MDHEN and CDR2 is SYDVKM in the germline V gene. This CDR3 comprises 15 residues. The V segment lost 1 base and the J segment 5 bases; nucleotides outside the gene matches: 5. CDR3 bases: TGTGCCAGCAGTTTATCCCTGGGACAGGGAACTGAAGCTTTCTTT. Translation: CASSLSLGQGTEAFF.

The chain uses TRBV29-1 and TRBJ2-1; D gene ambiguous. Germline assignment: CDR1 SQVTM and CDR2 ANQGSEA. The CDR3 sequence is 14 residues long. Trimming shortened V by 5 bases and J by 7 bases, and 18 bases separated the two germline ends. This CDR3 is CSVWEQSFGNEQFF. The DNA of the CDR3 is TGCAGCGTTTGGGAACAGAGCTTTGGTAATGAGCAGTTCTTC.

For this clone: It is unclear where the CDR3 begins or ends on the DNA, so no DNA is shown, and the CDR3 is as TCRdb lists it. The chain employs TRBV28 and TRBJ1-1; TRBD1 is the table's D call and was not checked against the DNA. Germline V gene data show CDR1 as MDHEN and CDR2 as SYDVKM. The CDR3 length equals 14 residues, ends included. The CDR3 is CASSSSQGNTEAFF.

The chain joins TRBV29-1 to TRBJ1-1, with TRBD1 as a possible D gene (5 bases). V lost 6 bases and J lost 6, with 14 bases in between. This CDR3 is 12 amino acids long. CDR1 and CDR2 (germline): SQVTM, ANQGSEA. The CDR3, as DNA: TGCAGCGTCGGCAGGGATTTCTCTGAAGCTTTCTTT. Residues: CSVGRDFSEAFF.

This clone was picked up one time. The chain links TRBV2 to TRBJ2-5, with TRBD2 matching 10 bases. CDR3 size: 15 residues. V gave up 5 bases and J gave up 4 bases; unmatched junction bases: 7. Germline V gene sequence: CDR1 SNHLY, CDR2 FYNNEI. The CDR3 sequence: CASSPSGGAGETQYF. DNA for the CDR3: TGTGCCAGCAGTCCGAGCGGGGGGGCGGGAGAGACCCAGTACTTC. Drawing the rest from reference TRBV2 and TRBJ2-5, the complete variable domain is EPEVTQTPSHQVTQMGQEVILRCVPISNHLYFYWYRQILGQKVEFLVSFYNNEISEKSEIFDDQFSVERPDGSNFTLKIRSTKLEDSAMYFCASSPSGGAGETQYFGPGTRLLVL.

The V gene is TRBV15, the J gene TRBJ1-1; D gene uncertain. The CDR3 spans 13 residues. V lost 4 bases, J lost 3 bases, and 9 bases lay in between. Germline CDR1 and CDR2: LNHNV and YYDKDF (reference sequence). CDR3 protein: CATSTTRHTEAFF. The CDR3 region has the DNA TGTGCCACCAGCACCACCCGGCACACTGAAGCTTTCTTT.